This T cell receptor beta chain was found in a study of cytomegalovirus exposure and HLA in healthy donors. Study-wide points: A later analysis reportedly found fewer N-insertions in an Asian-associated ancestry cluster than the roughly 670-donor mean. Analyzed later, association rates of TCRs varied across HLA loci, with DRB1 most and HLA-C fewest. Upon later analysis, HLA-associated TCR beta chains proved more clonally expanded than other, equally common chains. Later on, a genetic analysis was performed. It linked a missense variant in DCLRE1C with V- and J-gene trimming of TCR beta.

The primer mix had 60 Vbeta and 13 Jbeta primers. Method: immunoSEQ multiplex PCR; TCRdb's copy keeps in-frame clones and lacks some. The repertoire holds some 120,000 clones, with about 8.5% as singletons. Worth noting for this clone: Its antigen remains unknown.

The germline V gene encodes CDR1 SQVTM and CDR2 ANQGSEA. The CDR3 is made up of 16 amino acids. Trimming took 4 bases from V and 0 from J, leaving 17 bases between them. The chain uses TRBV29-1 and TRBJ2-3; TRBD2 is a possible D gene (6 bases). The source material was PBMCs. The receptor was isolated from a man between 35 and 55 years old in good health and CMV-seronegative. The CDR3 loop reads CSVGRGVHASTDTQYF. In DNA, the CDR3 is TGCAGCGTTGGGCGCGGGGTGCACGCTAGCACAGATACGCAGTATTTT.